Listed below are T cell receptor beta chains from one sample, sequenced in a study of spatial heterogeneity in lung cancer. Using its own MiXCR run on the 5' RACE reads, TCRdb lists one record per CDR3 protein. Seen here are more than 50,000 distinct CDR3 sequences, more than 6.5% observed once, and the top ten hold 2.9%. The source was PBMCs, collected at surgery. The receptors were gathered from a female donor with early-stage non-small cell lung cancer. Each CDR3 is given with its conserved first and last residue. Each record gives: clone size, J gene, V gene, D gene, CDR3 protein, CDR3 DNA. D genes are given only for firm matches. A clone size is listed for some rows: how often the clone was seen (once, few, many), or a class if it is expanded.

>many|TRBJ2-7|TRBV13|-
CASSRTRNYEQYF
TGTGCCAGCAGCCGTACACGCAACTACGAGCAGTACTTC
>many|TRBJ2-1|TRBV7-2|-
CASSLLVGSSYNEQFF
TGTGCCAGCAGCCTCCTTGTCGGGAGCTCCTACAATGAGCAGTTCTTC
>many|TRBJ2-7|TRBV28|-
CATQGSDYGYEQYF
TGTGCCACCCAAGGGTCAGATTACGGCTACGAGCAGTACTTC
>many|TRBJ1-5|TRBV7-9|TRBD1
CASSSGQGGQPQHF
TGTGCCAGCAGCTCAGGACAGGGCGGGCAGCCCCAGCATTTT
>many|TRBJ1-2|TRBV2|-
CASTENYGYTF
TGTGCCAGCACTGAAAACTATGGCTACACCTTC
>many|TRBJ2-3|TRBV12-3/TRBV12-4|-
CASSLSGTSRHRDTQYF
TGTGCCAGCAGTTTATCCGGAACTAGCAGACACAGAGATACGCAGTATTTT
>many|TRBJ1-3|TRBV19|-
CASRPGRTSGNTIYF
TGTGCCAGTAGACCGGGGCGGACATCTGGAAACACCATATATTTT
>-|TRBJ2-7|TRBV14|TRBD1
CASKPGTGPYEQYF
TGTGCCTCAAAGCCCGGGACAGGGCCTTACGAGCAGTACTTC
>many|TRBJ2-2|TRBV9|-
CASTEDGPGGELFF
TGTGCCAGCACCGAGGACGGTCCAGGAGGGGAGCTGTTTTTT
>many|TRBJ1-1|TRBV6-1|-
CASSELGKGTEAFF
TGTGCCAGCAGTGAACTAGGGAAAGGGACTGAAGCTTTCTTT
>medium-sized|TRBJ2-1|TRBV11-3|-
CASSDSLGTEQFF
TGTGCCAGCAGTGATTCTCTGGGCACTGAGCAGTTCTTC
>many|TRBJ1-2|TRBV30|-
CAWKGIGYGYTF
TGTGCCTGGAAGGGTATCGGCTATGGCTACACCTTC
>few|TRBJ2-5|TRBV7-2|TRBD2
CASSPSGGAWETQYF
TGTGCCAGCAGCCCTAGCGGGGGGGCGTGGGAGACCCAGTACTTC
>many|TRBJ2-5|TRBV9|TRBD2
CASSGAGGYQETQYF
TGTGCCAGCAGCGGAGCGGGGGGGTACCAAGAGACCCAGTACTTC
>many|TRBJ1-1|TRBV20-1|TRBD1
CSAPPGTGNTEAFF
TGCAGTGCGCCGCCTGGGACAGGGAACACTGAAGCTTTCTTT
>few|TRBJ1-1|TRBV6-5|-
CASRRPTTGRNTEAFF
TGTGCCAGCAGACGCCCGACGACGGGGAGGAACACTGAAGCTTTCTTT
>many|TRBJ2-2|TRBV5-1|-
CASSADRVNTGELFF
TGCGCCAGCAGCGCGGACAGAGTGAACACCGGGGAGCTGTTTTTT
>many|TRBJ1-5|TRBV19|-
CASIQFPGRWGQPQHF
TGTGCCAGTATCCAATTCCCAGGGAGATGGGGTCAGCCCCAGCATTTT
>-|TRBJ2-1|TRBV11-1|-
CASSAQGDGDNEQFF
TGTGCCAGCAGCGCGCAGGGAGATGGGGACAATGAGCAGTTCTTC
>few|TRBJ2-5|TRBV20-1|-
CSARDIGAWETQYF
TGCAGTGCTAGAGATATCGGGGCTTGGGAGACCCAGTACTTC
>many|TRBJ2-3|TRBV7-3|TRBD1
CASSSGLQGDTQYF
TGTGCCAGCAGCTCCGGTTTACAGGGGGATACGCAGTATTTT
>-|TRBJ1-4|TRBV2|TRBD1
CASSLQGAEEKLFF
TGTGCCAGCAGTTTACAGGGGGCAGAAGAAAAACTGTTTTTT
>-|TRBJ2-3|TRBV5-1|TRBD2
CASSLWTSGGEDTQYF
TGCGCCAGCAGCTTATGGACTAGCGGGGGCGAAGATACGCAGTATTTT
>many|TRBJ2-7|TRBV20-1|TRBD2
CSATERGPYEQYF
TGCAGTGCTACTGAGCGGGGGCCCTACGAGCAGTACTTC
>many|TRBJ2-3|TRBV4-3|-
CASSRGDTQYF
TGCGCCAGCAGCCGAGGGGATACGCAGTATTTT
>many|TRBJ1-1|TRBV7-3|-
CASSPRGDTEAFF
TGTGCCAGCAGCCCTAGGGGGGATACTGAAGCTTTCTTT
>many|TRBJ2-5|TRBV5-6|-
CASRRGRAFFEGTQYF
TGTGCCAGCAGGAGGGGGAGGGCTTTCTTTGAGGGGACCCAGTACTTC
>-|TRBJ1-2|TRBV27|-
CASSPIPGRSYTF
TGTGCCAGCAGTCCGATACCGGGCCGCAGCTACACCTTC
>many|TRBJ1-1|TRBV3-1|TRBD1
CASSPGTVNTEAFF
TGTGCCAGCAGCCCCGGGACAGTGAACACTGAAGCTTTCTTT
>many|TRBJ2-7|TRBV18|-
CASSTGSEQYF
TGTGCCAGCTCAACAGGGAGCGAGCAGTACTTC
>few|TRBJ1-6|TRBV15|-
CATRGGRSYNSPLHF
TGTGCCACCCGGGGGGGGCGCTCCTATAATTCACCCCTCCACTTT
>many|TRBJ2-7|TRBV6-2/TRBV6-3|-
CASRPTHHEQYF
TGTGCCAGCAGGCCCACACATCACGAGCAGTACTTC
>many|TRBJ2-7|TRBV7-2|TRBD2
CASSPRGTRNEQYF
TGTGCCAGCAGCCCCCGAGGGACTAGAAACGAGCAGTACTTC
>many|TRBJ2-1|TRBV9|-
CASSVGYIPDSYNEQFF
TGTGCCAGCAGCGTAGGGTACATCCCCGATTCCTACAATGAGCAGTTCTTC
>many|TRBJ2-7|TRBV7-2|-
CASSLGALGGGAYEQYF
TGTGCCAGCAGCCTAGGGGCTCTAGGAGGGGGTGCTTACGAGCAGTACTTC
>many|TRBJ2-3|TRBV9|TRBD2
CASSGGTSGLTDTQYF
TGTGCCAGCAGCGGGGGGACTAGCGGTTTGACAGATACGCAGTATTTT
>many|TRBJ2-5|TRBV2|-
CASSVDQEETQYF
TGTGCCAGCAGTGTGGACCAAGAAGAGACCCAGTACTTC
>many|TRBJ2-2|TRBV9|-
CASSARSKQNLATGELFF
TGTGCCAGCAGCGCCCGAAGTAAACAGAACCTGGCCACCGGGGAGCTGTTTTTT
>many|TRBJ2-5|TRBV7-9|-
CASSLEQPQETQYF
TGTGCCAGCAGCTTGGAACAACCACAAGAGACCCAGTACTTC
>many|TRBJ2-3|TRBV19|TRBD2
CASSIGPTSGAITDTQYF
TGTGCCAGTAGTATCGGCCCCACTAGCGGGGCCATCACAGATACGCAGTATTTT
>many|TRBJ1-2|TRBV12-3/TRBV12-4|-
CASSLGQNYGYTF
TGTGCCAGCAGTTTAGGCCAGAACTATGGCTACACCTTC
>-|TRBJ2-3|TRBV7-9|TRBD2
CASTPGGSTDTQYF
TGTGCCAGCACCCCGGGGGGGAGCACAGATACGCAGTATTTT
>many|TRBJ1-2|TRBV20-1|-
CSAKQTSNYGYTF
TGCAGTGCTAAACAGACGTCTAACTATGGCTACACCTTC
>many|TRBJ2-1|TRBV10-3|-
CAISAPDQWEQFF
TGTGCCATCAGCGCCCCCGACCAGTGGGAGCAGTTCTTC
>many|TRBJ2-1|TRBV2|-
CASDGRGQLHNEQFF
TGTGCCAGCGATGGTAGAGGACAGCTACACAATGAGCAGTTCTTC
>many|TRBJ2-1|TRBV7-9|-
CASSSIRGRGQDNEQFF
TGTGCCAGCAGCTCCATACGGGGGAGGGGGCAGGACAATGAGCAGTTCTTC
>-|TRBJ1-2|TRBV7-2|TRBD1
CASSRDRGLEGYTF
TGTGCCAGCAGCCGGGACAGGGGTTTAGAAGGCTACACCTTC
>-|TRBJ1-6|TRBV11-2|-
CASSLAAGNRSPLHF
TGTGCCAGCAGCTTAGCGGCGGGGAATAGGTCACCCCTCCACTTT
>many|TRBJ1-3|TRBV7-9|-
CASSLELNTIYF
TGTGCCAGCAGCTTGGAACTGAACACCATATATTTT
>-|TRBJ1-5|TRBV28|-
CASSSSSLTQHF
TGTGCCAGCAGTTCGAGTAGTCTGACCCAGCATTTT
>many|TRBJ2-3|TRBV7-9|-
CASSFGGGTDTQYF
TGTGCCAGCAGCTTTGGTGGGGGCACAGATACGCAGTATTTT
>many|TRBJ2-5|TRBV7-6|-
CASSLDRRGPEETQYF
TGTGCCAGCAGCTTAGATCGCAGGGGCCCGGAGGAGACCCAGTACTTC
>-|TRBJ2-7|TRBV2|-
CASSGQGDEQYF
TGTGCCAGCAGTGGGCAGGGAGACGAGCAGTACTTC